This T cell receptor (beta chain) emerged from a study of cytomegalovirus exposure and HLA in healthy donors. CDR1 is MNHEY, CDR2 SMNVEV, per germline (reference sequence). The CDR3 is 17 residues long. V lost 3 bases and J lost 3; bases outside the gene matches: 11. PCR employed 60 Vbeta and 13 Jbeta primers. The assay was immunoSEQ multiplex PCR, and TCRdb's table has in-frame clones only and misses some. This table holds about 160,000 clones, about 80% found once. The sequencing input was PBMCs. The chain has TRBV27 and TRBJ2-3; 8 nucleotides align to TRBD1. This TCR was sampled from a man between 25 and 39 years old in good health and CMV-seronegative. CDR3 bases: TGTGCCAGCAGTTTCACGGACAGGGTATTAGAAACAGATACGCAGTATTTT. It is translated as CASSFTDRVLETDTQYF.